Below are 7 T cell receptor beta chains sequenced from a single sample in a study of T cells in Graves' hyperthyroidism and ophthalmopathy. RNA transcripts provided the source from which TCR beta CDR3 regions were amplified. Primed by the HTBI set, a first-round RT-PCR was run on the TCR CDR3. In TCRdb, the multiplex PCR reads were re-called with MiXCR into one record per CDR3 protein. The sample lists 300,000 to 400,000 distinct CDR3 sequences; around 20% were seen once. Sequencing was performed on blood. The receptors were sampled from a woman aged 45-65 years with Graves' hyperthyroidism.

This clonotype was counted only a few times. The chain carries TRBV15 and TRBJ2-2, with unresolved D. The germline gives CDR1 LNHNV, CDR2 YYDKDF (reference sequence). The V end lost 4 bases, the J end lost 6 bases, and 18 bases lay between the germline ends. The CDR3 is 16 residues long. The CDR3 protein is CATSTTFWVSPGELFF. The DNA of the CDR3 is TGTGCCACCAGCACCACATTTTGGGTCTCCCCCGGGGAGCTGTTTTTT.

This clonotype has at least ten counts. This chain links TRBV20-1 with TRBJ2-7; 7 nucleotides align to TRBD2. Trimming cost V 6 bases and J 3 bases; bases outside gene matches: 8. There are 13 residues in the CDR3. Germline CDR1 DFQATT, CDR2 SNEGSKA (reference sequence). The CDR3 DNA reads TGCAGTGCCTACCTAGCGGAGGGCTACGAGCAGTACTTC. It specifies CSAYLAEGYEQYF.

The chain couples TRBV5-1 to TRBJ2-1, with D possibly being TRBD2 (7 bases). Germline lookup yields CDR1 SGHRS and CDR2 YFSETQ. CDR3 length: 17 residues. Trimming pared 3 bases from V and 3 bases from J, leaving 19 bases between. CDR3 region: CASSSNNRGGGYNEQFF. CDR3 nucleotides: TGCGCCAGCAGCTCCAATAATAGGGGGGGGGGCTACAATGAGCAGTTCTTC. Using reference TRBV5-1 and TRBJ2-1 for the parts outside the CDR3, the full variable domain is KAGVTQTPRYLIKTRGQQVTLSCSPISGHRSVSWYQQTPGQGLQFLFEYFSETQRNKGNFPGRFSGRQFSNSRSEMNVSTLELGDSALYLCASSSNNRGGGYNEQFFGPGTRLTVL.

This clonotype was observed many times. This chain links TRBV10-1 with TRBJ2-5; a possible D gene is TRBD1 (5 bases). The CDR3 runs 15 residues. CDR1 is WNHNN and CDR2 is SYGVQD in the germline V gene (reference sequence). Trimming took off 3 bases at V and 5 bases at J, with 16 bases between the two ends. The CDR3 is CASSERAGLQETQYF. The CDR3 DNA follows: TGCGCCAGCAGTGAAAGGGCAGGGTTGCAGGAGACCCAGTACTTC.

This clonotype was detected ten times or more. The genes are TRBV7-9 and TRBJ2-1, with TRBD2 as a possible D gene (6 bases). Germline CDR1 is SEHNR and CDR2 is FQNEAQ (reference sequence). V lost 0 bases and J lost 7, with 19 bases in between. The CDR3 totals 17 residues. The CDR3 DNA sequence: TGTGCCAGCAGCTTAGCGGCGGGACTTGATTTTACAAATGAGCAGTTCTTC. It translates to CASSLAAGLDFTNEQFF.

The rearrangement joins TRBV19 to TRBJ2-1; weak D call: TRBD2 (6 bases). From germline, CDR1 is LNHDA and CDR2 SQIVND (reference sequence). This CDR3 has 14 residues. Trimming cost V 7 bases and J 7 bases, with 17 bases left between them. Written as DNA, the CDR3 is TGTGCCAGTACGGGGCTCGGGGGTGGAAATGAGCAGTTCTTC. Protein sequence: CASTGLGGGNEQFF.

This clonotype was observed at least ten times. V usage is TRBV11-2 and J usage is TRBJ1-4; 8 bases fit TRBD1. The CDR3 loop spans 16 amino acids. J lost 8 bases, V lost 2 bases, and 10 bases had no gene match. From germline, CDR1 is SGHAT and CDR2 FQNNGV. The CDR3 loop reads CASSLNGQGMGEKLFF. The CDR3 bases are TGTGCCAGCAGCTTAAACGGACAGGGCATGGGGGAAAAACTGTTTTTT.